The rows below give T cell receptor beta chains drawn from one sample of a study of cytomegalovirus exposure and HLA in healthy donors. Generated by immunoSEQ multiplex PCR, the TCRdb table keeps only in-frame clones and is missing some. The repertoire includes 100,000 or so clones, about 70% of them detected once, and 2% to 2.5% sits in the top ten. The sample comprised PBMCs. These receptors originate from a human donor in good health. Each CDR3 is given with its conserved first and last residue. A D gene is named only where the DNA matches it firmly. Size tells how often a clone was seen (once, few, many) or the class of an expanded clone, and some rows leave it out.

d_call | j_call | clone_size | cdr3_length | v_call | cdr3_aa | cdr3_nt
. | TRBJ2-1 | . | 13 | TRBV6-5 | CASRPTGSNEQFF | TGTGCCAGCAGGCCTACAGGGAGCAATGAGCAGTTCTTC
. | TRBJ1-4 | . | 12 | TRBV29-1 | CSVAGGREKLFF | TGCAGCGTTGCGGGGGGCAGAGAAAAACTGTTTTTT
. | TRBJ2-7 | . | 11 | TRBV7-2 | CASRRSYEQYF | TGTGCCAGCAGGCGATCATACGAGCAGTACTTC
. | TRBJ2-3 | . | 15 | TRBV27 | CASSLQGRMQDTQYF | TGTGCCAGCAGTTTGCAGGGGCGCATGCAAGATACGCAGTATTTT
. | TRBJ2-1 | . | 13 | TRBV7-2 | CASLEGEYNEQFF | TGTGCCAGTCTTGAGGGGGAATACAATGAGCAGTTCTTC
TRBD2 | TRBJ2-5 | . | 17 | TRBV4-1 | CASSHLRLAGDQETQYF | TGCGCCAGCAGCCACCTGAGACTAGCGGGGGACCAAGAGACCCAGTACTTC
TRBD2 | TRBJ2-7 | . | 16 | TRBV6-1 | CASSGPPPLGGYEQYF | TGTGCCAGCAGTGGGCCTCCTCCCCTCGGGGGGTACGAGCAGTACTTC
. | TRBJ2-3 | . | 18 | TRBV11-2 | CASSYGGRAGHSTDTQYF | TGTGCCAGCAGCTACGGGGGAAGGGCTGGTCATAGCACAGATACGCAGTATTTT
. | TRBJ1-5 | few | 13 | TRBV5-5 | CASSRTANQPQHF | TGTGCCAGCAGCCGGACAGCAAATCAGCCCCAGCATTTT
. | TRBJ1-1 | . | 17 | TRBV30 | CAWSAYRGFSKNTEAFF | TGTGCCTGGAGTGCGTACCGGGGTTTTTCAAAAAACACTGAAGCTTTCTTT
. | TRBJ2-7 | . | 14 | TRBV2 | CASSEGRRSGEQYF | TGTGCCAGCAGTGAAGGGAGACGGTCGGGCGAGCAGTACTTC
. | TRBJ1-5 | . | 15 | TRBV30 | CAWSVISGGNQPQHF | TGTGCCTGGAGTGTAATCTCAGGGGGCAATCAGCCCCAGCATTTT
. | TRBJ1-1 | once | 13 | TRBV25-1 | CASSGVVNTEAFF | TGTGCCAGCAGTGGAGTGGTGAACACTGAAGCTTTCTTT
. | TRBJ1-4 | . | 18 | TRBV27 | CASSRRTPGTHTNEKLFF | TGTGCCAGCAGTCGCCGGACCCCTGGGACACATACTAATGAAAAACTGTTTTTT
. | TRBJ2-4 | . | 15 | TRBV5-1 | CASSLQGVRVDIQYF | TGCGCCAGCAGCTTACAGGGCGTGCGAGTTGACATTCAGTACTTC
. | TRBJ1-1 | . | 15 | TRBV11-2 | CASSNRSLAPSEAFF | TGTGCCAGCAGCAACAGGAGCCTTGCCCCGAGCGAAGCTTTCTTT
. | TRBJ2-1 | . | 15 | TRBV6-1 | CASRGGGAAMNEQFF | TGTGCCAGCAGAGGAGGGGGCGCCGCGATGAATGAGCAGTTCTTC
. | TRBJ2-7 | . | 15 | TRBV25-1 | CASSELSGSGHEQYF | TGTGCCAGCAGTGAATTATCAGGGAGCGGGCACGAGCAGTACTTC
TRBD1 | TRBJ2-7 | . | 14 | TRBV19 | CASSIRQGYYEQYF | TGTGCCAGTAGTATTCGACAGGGATATTACGAGCAGTACTTC
. | TRBJ2-7 | . | 15 | TRBV30 | CAWSRTGIGPYEQYF | TGTGCCTGGAGTCGAACCGGGATCGGACCTTACGAGCAGTACTTC
. | TRBJ2-4 | . | 14 | TRBV5-4 | CASIPIGGKNIQYF | TGTGCCAGCATCCCTATCGGGGGCAAAAACATTCAGTACTTC
TRBD2 | TRBJ2-1 | . | 14 | TRBV27 | CASSLRGRLAVQFF | TGTGCCAGCAGTTTAAGGGGGAGACTAGCGGTGCAGTTCTTC
TRBD2 | TRBJ2-3 | . | 16 | TRBV6-4 | CASRRGAGGATDTQYF | TGTGCCAGCAGGAGGGGAGCGGGAGGTGCCACAGATACGCAGTATTTT
TRBD1 | TRBJ1-4 | . | 15 | TRBV5-6 | CASSFPGQGNEKLFF | TGTGCCAGCAGCTTTCCGGGACAGGGGAATGAAAAACTGTTTTTT
. | TRBJ2-7 | . | 13 | TRBV19 | CASSIREHYEQYF | TGTGCCAGTAGTATACGTGAGCACTACGAGCAGTACTTC
TRBD1 | TRBJ1-1 | . | 14 | TRBV5-6 | CASSSDRGWAEAFF | TGTGCCAGCAGCTCGGACAGGGGATGGGCTGAAGCTTTCTTT
TRBD2 | TRBJ2-7 | few | 14 | TRBV2 | CASTRLAGSYEQYF | TGTGCCAGCACGAGACTAGCGGGATCCTACGAGCAGTACTTC
. | TRBJ1-4 | . | 16 | TRBV7-9 | CASSGRLGRGSEKLFF | TGTGCCAGCAGCGGGAGGTTGGGGCGCGGAAGTGAAAAACTGTTTTTT
TRBD2 | TRBJ2-3 | . | 17 | TRBV5-4 | CASSSGTSGTYTDTQYF | TGTGCCAGCAGTTCCGGGACTAGCGGTACTTACACAGATACGCAGTATTTT
TRBD1 | TRBJ1-2 | . | 14 | TRBV18 | CASSTSGTGDGYTF | TGTGCCAGCTCTACTTCCGGGACAGGAGATGGCTACACCTTC
. | TRBJ2-3 | . | 15 | TRBV9 | CASRRDSSLSDTQYF | TGTGCCAGCAGACGCGACAGTTCATTGTCAGATACGCAGTATTTT